This TCR beta chain stems from a study of identifying expanded T cells in peripheral blood (dated by TCRdb to the late 2010s). In terms of the full investigation: Technical replicates were generated by sequencing separate aliquots of the same genomic DNA pool, with four replicates compared pairwise.

As regards this clone: Its specific antigen is unknown. No much larger clonotype is one base removed from it; base qualities were not supplied.

Results and caveats for the whole study, not just this receptor: For all healthy donors, the variance in clone template counts between approximately two-week samples rose significantly as total template count increased. Across all healthy-donor time intervals, the beta-binomial model significantly cut both the number of clones called differentially abundant and the false-positive rate. The binomial model flagged approximately 1.2 differentially abundant clones between technical replicates, compared with about 16.4 over around two weeks and 19 over roughly 4 weeks. The authors expected that biological variance in healthy repertoires might rise further over much longer intervals, such as months to years.

Trimming costs V 0 bases and J 0 bases, and their ends lie 9 bases apart. CDR1 and CDR2 are drawn from the germline V gene: SGHAT, FQNNGV. Spanning cysteine to phenylalanine, the CDR3 consists of 16 amino acids. Only CDR3 DNA is held: 48 bases, read in frame from base 1. The immunoSEQ Assay, which uses bias-controlled multiplex PCR amplification of genomic DNA, was used to profile TCRbeta CDR3 regions. Per the source publication's procedure: The absolute abundance of each unique TCRbeta CDR3 region was quantified after sequences were collapsed and filtered. Differential abundance was tested with a binomial (Fisher-equivalent) model and with a beta-binomial model adding time-dependent variance fitted from healthy donors. Clones with fewer than 5 combined templates were excluded, and clones with Benjamini-Hochberg FDR below 0.01 were called differentially abundant. Beta-binomial variance was modeled as a function of total template count across the two samples using the form v = (b*log(k)+a)^2. The immuneACCESS repertoire file appears here via TCRdb, limited to in-frame rearrangements. These files lack a portion of the clones; in checked studies, under half of the deficit traces to unresolved V genes, and the cause of the others is not known. That table supplies the V and J calls and clone size; D and trimming were determined from the DNA. This sample lists more than 45,000 clones; around 83% were detected once. Around a sixth of the sample is taken by the ten largest.

No immune events, such as infections, were documented for the healthy donors during the collection period. Blood repertoires from healthy donors were used as a training cohort for calibrating time-dependent variance in a beta-binomial model of differential abundance of T-cell clones. The training cohort comprised approximately 10 healthy donors, 3 female and 7 male. On average the donors were about 40 years old, and their ages spanned 29 to 64 years. Obtained from a commercial supplier, whole blood was collected from each healthy donor at three time points set around 2 weeks apart. For immunosequencing, genomic DNA was extracted from whole blood that had not been sorted.

The rearranged chain carries TRBV11-2 and TRBJ2-1, with the D gene too uncertain to name. Sequenced sample: blood. The clonotype originates from a person aged 18 to 75 in good health. The base sequence is TGTGCCAGCAGCTTAGAAAGTAGAAGCTCCTACAATGAGCAGTTCTTC. Translated, it reads CASSLESRSSYNEQFF. Supplemented by the reference TRBV11-2 and TRBJ2-1 proteins around the CDR3, the complete variable domain is EAGVAQSPRYKIIEKRQSVAFWCNPISGHATLYWYQQILGQGPKLLIQFQNNGVVDDSQLPKDRFSAERLKGVDSTLKIQPAKLEDSAVYLCASSLESRSSYNEQFFGPGTRLTVL.